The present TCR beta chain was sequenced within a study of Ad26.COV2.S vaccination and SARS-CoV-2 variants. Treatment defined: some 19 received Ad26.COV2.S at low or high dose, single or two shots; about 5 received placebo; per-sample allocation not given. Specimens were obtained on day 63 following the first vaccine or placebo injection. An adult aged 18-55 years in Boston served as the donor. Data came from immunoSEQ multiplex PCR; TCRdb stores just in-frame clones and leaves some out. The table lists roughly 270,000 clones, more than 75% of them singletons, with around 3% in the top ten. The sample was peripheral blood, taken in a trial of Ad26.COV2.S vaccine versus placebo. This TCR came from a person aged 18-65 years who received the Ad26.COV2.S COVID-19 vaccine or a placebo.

CDR3 DNA sequence: TGCGCCAGCAGCTTGGCTCCCTCAGGGTTTTCTGGAAACACCATATATTTT. Residues: CASSLAPSGFSGNTIYF. The rearrangement links TRBV5-1 to TRBJ1-3; the D gene is possibly TRBD1 (5 bases). V lost 0 bases and J lost 1, with 14 bases in between. This CDR3 contains 17 residues. Germline V gene lookup returns CDR1 SGHRS and CDR2 YFSETQ. Full variable domain (rest looked up from reference TRBV5-1 and TRBJ1-3): KAGVTQTPRYLIKTRGQQVTLSCSPISGHRSVSWYQQTPGQGLQFLFEYFSETQRNKGNFPGRFSGRQFSNSRSEMNVSTLELGDSALYLCASSLAPSGFSGNTIYFGEGSWLTVV.